This T cell receptor beta chain was identified during a study of beta chain features in type 1 diabetes (dated by TCRdb to 2017 to 2018). In the study overall: Patients and healthy donors did not differ in mean age, gender distribution, total cell number or subset yield. A total of roughly 100 million sorted cells were examined across all samples, and RNA yield correlated strongly with the number of cells per subset. The study compared the TCRB repertoires of sorted circulating CD4+ T cell subsets in recently diagnosed type 1 diabetes patients with those in matched healthy donors. Naive and central memory subsets were obtained from all 30 or so donors, but regulatory and stem cell-like memory subsets were isolated from only 8 patients and 8 healthy donors. Overall study results and their limits: In all four CD4+ subsets, TCRB CDR3 length was moderately but significantly shorter in type 1 diabetes patients. Shorter templates might be favored by PCR, yet because patient and control samples were amplified and corrected together, any such skew would affect both groups equally. Naive, central memory and regulatory TCRB repertoires appeared to be more alike among patients than among healthy donors. Patients with type 1 diabetes made fewer insertions and deleted more nucleotides at VDJ recombination sites, implying thymic rearrangement abnormalities. Because cDNA was sequenced instead of genomic DNA, highly expressing activated cells could be over-represented, though the groups showed no difference in activation or CD3 levels. Only small numbers of individuals were included in the HLA sub-analyses, which left unresolved whether HLA type had any influence on TCRB rearrangement.

Spanning cysteine to phenylalanine, the CDR3 consists of 14 amino acids. Just CDR3 DNA is preserved here, 42 bases in frame from base 1. For this chain, trimming is 2 bases at the V end and 9 bases at the J end, and the number of junction bases without a gene match is 3. CDR1 SGHRS and CDR2 YFSETQ are derived from the germline V gene. From each donor, a single peripheral blood sample of about 120 mL on average was drawn into heparinised tubes. A BD FACSAria II and a panel including CD45RO, CCR7, CD25, CD127, CD95 and CD27 were used to sort naive, central memory, regulatory and stem cell-like memory CD4+ T cells. A purity above 98% was achieved for all sorted populations. PBMCs were isolated right away by Lymphoprep density gradient centrifugation and were stained directly, without culture. Samples were stained and sorted in pairs, with one healthy donor and one patient per experiment, so that batch effects were minimized.

All of the isolated RNA was reverse transcribed with the High Capacity cDNA Reverse Transcription Kit, so expressed TCRB transcripts were sequenced. Deep immunoSEQ sequencing was performed on naive, central memory and regulatory T cell samples, with an average of around 3.4 million total reads per sample. Sorted cells were lysed in RLT buffer and RNA was extracted with DNase-treated RNeasy Micro or Mini kits, depending on cell number. Each cell subset was processed on its own to prevent cross-contamination, while patient and healthy donor samples were processed together. Using the immunoSEQ multiplex PCR, TCRB sequences were amplified from cDNA into 87-bp fragments spanning the CDR3 region. Sequencing of the amplicons was done on the Illumina HiSeq platform. The paper's data handling went like this. PCR bias was corrected computationally using synthetic template baselines, and reads within Hamming distance 2 were collapsed, with unmergeable singletons discarded. Reads were aligned against IMGT to assign V, D and J genes, CDR3 length and insertions or deletions at six rearrangement sites. Within each subset, clonotype counts were normalized to the number of sorted cells before true diversity and Gini coefficients were calculated with the tcR R package. Repertoire sharing was quantified using the overlap coefficient calculated on TCRB nucleotide sequences. In TCRdb, the immuneACCESS table is reduced to in-frame sequences with V and J assigned. These tables do not hold every clone; where another copy was compared, an unresolved V gene accounts for under half, and the others remain unexplained. V, J and clone size are those of that table, while D and trimming were read from the DNA. Here the sample has roughly 160,000 clones; 7.8% occur a single time. The ten top clones hold roughly 0.97% of the sample.

A note on this clone: Its antigen is unknown. Within one base of it there is no much larger clone, and no base qualities were kept.

The chain is encoded by TRBV5-1 joined to TRBJ2-1, with TRBD2 identical over 12 junction bases. Sequencing was performed on central memory CD4+ T cells from blood. The sequence was collected from a woman in her 40s with type 1 diabetes. The CDR3 region: CASSLLAGGGEQFF. The DNA sequence reads TGCGCCAGCAGCTTACTAGCGGGAGGTGGTGAGCAGTTCTTC.